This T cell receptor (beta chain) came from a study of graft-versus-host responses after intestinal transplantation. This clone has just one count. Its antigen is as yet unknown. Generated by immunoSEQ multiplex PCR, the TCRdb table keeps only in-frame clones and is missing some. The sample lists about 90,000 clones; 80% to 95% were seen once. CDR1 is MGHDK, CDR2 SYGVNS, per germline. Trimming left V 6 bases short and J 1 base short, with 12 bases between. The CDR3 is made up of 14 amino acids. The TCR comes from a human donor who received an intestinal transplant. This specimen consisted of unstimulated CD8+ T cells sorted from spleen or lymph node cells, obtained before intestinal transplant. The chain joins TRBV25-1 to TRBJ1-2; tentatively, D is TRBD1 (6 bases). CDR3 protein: CASSFGTNNYGYTF. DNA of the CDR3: TGTGCCAGCAGCTTCGGGACAAATAACTATGGCTACACCTTC.